The 4 T cell receptor beta chains below all came from one sample that was sequenced in a study of blood T cell repertoires in COVID-19. Assay: immunoSEQ multiplex PCR; the TCRdb copy retains only in-frame clones and omits some. This sample carries about 100,000 clones, about 90% of them seen once, and the ten largest clones take around 4%. The sample consisted of peripheral blood. The receptors derive from a human donor with COVID-19, enrolled during active disease. The donor label of this sample is uncertain.

The V gene is TRBV6-6, the J gene TRBJ2-7; 8 bases line up with TRBD1. V lost 6 bases, J lost 2 bases, and 3 bases stayed unmatched. From germline, CDR1 is MNHNY and CDR2 SVGAGI (reference sequence). The CDR3 sequence is 13 residues long. The CDR3 sequence: CASSTGGPYEQYF. CDR3 nucleotide sequence: TGTGCCAGCAGCACAGGGGGACCCTACGAGCAGTACTTC.

The rearrangement uses TRBV28 and TRBJ2-2, with a tentative D call TRBD1 (6 bases). Trimming removed 5 bases from V and 4 bases from J, with 14 bases in between. This CDR3 has 15 amino acids. Germline CDR1 reads MDHEN; CDR2 reads SYDVKM. CDR3 in DNA: TGTGCCAGCAGTCCCCCAGGGGAATCCACCGGGGAGCTGTTTTTT. Protein: CASSPPGESTGELFF.

This clone was seen a single time. Since a much larger clone is just one base distant, this may be a read error. This sequence joins TRBV13 and TRBJ1-1; 9 nucleotides match TRBD1. Germline V CDR1 and CDR2: PRHDT, FYEKMQ (reference sequence). The CDR3 runs 15 residues. The CDR3 loop reads CASSLGRQGGTEAFF. The CDR3 bases are TGCGCCAGCAGCTTAGGGCGACAGGGGGGGACTGAAGCTTTCTTT.

The chain joins TRBV19 to TRBJ2-7; maybe TRBD2 (5 bases). From germline, CDR1 is LNHDA and CDR2 SQIVND (reference sequence). V was clipped by 0 bases and J by 4 bases, with 7 bases between them. The CDR3 is made up of 13 amino acids. CDR3 sequence: CASSIESGYEQYF. The CDR3 region has the DNA TGTGCCAGTAGTATAGAATCGGGGTACGAGCAGTACTTC. The whole variable domain, remainder taken from reference TRBV19 and TRBJ2-7, is DGGITQSPKYLFRKEGQNVTLSCEQNLNHDAMYWYRQDPGQGLRLIYYSQIVNDFQKGDIAEGYSVSREKKESFPLTVTSAQKNPTAFYLCASSIESGYEQYFGPGTRLTVT.